This passage covers 26 T cell receptor beta chains from one sample sequenced in a study of T-cell reconstitution after alpha-beta-depleted transplantation in children. Researchers prepared the TCRbeta library using unique molecular identifiers, the study reports. TCRdb reanalysed the PCR reads using MiXCR and keeps one entry per CDR3 protein. The sample records approximately 430,000 distinct CDR3 sequences, roughly 16% being singletons. Sequenced here: PBMCs, mostly from graft donor cells, sampled 360 days after TCRalphabeta/CD19-depleted stem cell transplant. The source of these receptors is a boy under two years old who had a stem cell transplant for Wiskott-Aldrich syndrome, so the T cells may come from the graft donor.

Ten or more counts support this clonotype. This rearrangement joins TRBV5-1 to TRBJ2-5, with 11 bases that match TRBD2. The CDR3 is 15 amino acids. The germline V gene encodes CDR1 SGHRS and CDR2 YFSETQ. V trimming: 4 bases; J trimming: 2 bases; junction bases outside the gene matches: 4. CDR3 residues: CASSRLAGGQETQYF. For the CDR3, the DNA is TGCGCCAGCAGCCGGCTAGCGGGAGGTCAAGAGACCCAGTACTTC.

There are a few counts of this clonotype. CDR3: CASSQLLAGGVETQYF. In nucleotides, the CDR3 is TGTGCCAGCAGCCAGCTTCTAGCGGGGGGGGTGGAGACCCAGTACTTC. The chain has TRBV3-1 and TRBJ2-5, with 12 bases that match TRBD2. V shed 3 bases, J shed 5 bases, and the junction held 7 bases outside the gene matches. This CDR3 is 16 amino acids long. Germline assignment: CDR1 LGHDT and CDR2 YNNKEL (reference sequence).

CDR3 coding DNA: TGTGCCAGCACCGGGACTAGCGGGAGAATCGACAATGAGCAGTTCTTC. Its translation is CASTGTSGRIDNEQFF. The chain carries TRBV25-1 and TRBJ2-1; the match to TRBD2 covers 14 bases. CDR3 length: 16 residues. CDR1 and CDR2 from the germline V gene are MGHDK and SYGVNS. V was pared by 7 bases and J by 5 bases, with 7 bases of the junction left unmatched. Filled out from reference TRBV25-1 and TRBJ2-1, the complete variable domain reads EADIYQTPRYLVIGTGKKITLECSQTMGHDKMYWYQQDPGMELHLIHYSYGVNSTEKGDLSSESTVSRIRTEHFPLTLESARPSHTSQYLCASTGTSGRIDNEQFFGPGTRLTVL.

This clonotype was seen a handful of times. This chain uses TRBV30 with TRBJ1-1; TRBD1 is a possible D gene (6 bases). Trimming stripped 3 bases from V and 1 base from J, with 9 bases between. CDR3 length: 13 amino acids. Looked up from germline, CDR1 is GTSNPN and CDR2 is SVGIG (reference sequence). CDR3 sequence (DNA): TGTGCCTGGAGGAGGGGGTCGAACACTGAAGCTTTCTTT. Amino acids: CAWRRGSNTEAFF.

This clonotype was seen only a few times. This chain joins TRBV3-1 and TRBJ2-2; 7 bases map to TRBD2. The trim removed 3 bases at V and 4 bases at J, leaving 11 bases unmatched. Germline lookup yields CDR1 LGHDT and CDR2 YNNKEL (reference sequence). The CDR3 runs 17 residues. CDR3 in amino acids: CASSQIITRGGTGELFF. CDR3 nucleotide sequence: TGTGCCAGCAGCCAGATCATAACCCGCGGGGGCACCGGGGAGCTGTTTTTT. Together with reference TRBV3-1 and TRBJ2-2, the CDR3 gives the full variable domain: DTAVSQTPKYLVTQMGNDKSIKCEQNLGHDTMYWYKQDSKKFLKIMFSYNNKELIINETVPNRFSPKSPDKAHLNLHINSLELGDSAVYFCASSQIITRGGTGELFFGEGSRLTVL.

V and J are TRBV5-1 and TRBJ1-1, with a possible D match to TRBD1 (6 bases). CDR3 length: 14 residues. Germline values: CDR1 SGHRS, CDR2 YFSETQ. Trimming cost V 4 bases and J 4 bases, with 14 bases left between them. CDR3 DNA sequence: TGCGCCAGCAGCCGGGGGGGGGCCGGCACTGAAGCTTTCTTT. Residues: CASSRGGAGTEAFF.

This clonotype has a handful of counts. V gene TRBV5-1 combines with J gene TRBJ2-1; D is perhaps TRBD1 (6 bases). V lost 2 bases to trimming and J lost 6 bases, with 12 bases between them. Germline V gene lookup returns CDR1 SGHRS and CDR2 YFSETQ. The CDR3 totals 14 residues. The CDR3 reads CASSFITGSNEQFF. The CDR3 nucleotides read TGCGCCAGCAGCTTCATTACAGGGTCCAATGAGCAGTTCTTC.

A few counts support this clonotype. The CDR3 nucleotides read TGTGCCACCAGTGATTTGCGGCGGGCAAACACCGGGGAGCTGTTTTTT. Its protein is CATSDLRRANTGELFF. This chain joins TRBV24-1 and TRBJ2-2; D perhaps matches TRBD2 (5 bases). Germline values: CDR1 KGHDR, CDR2 SFDVKD. CDR3 length equals 16 residues. The V end lost 0 bases, the J end lost 2 bases, and 9 bases lay between the germline ends.

This clonotype has more than one count but fewer than ten. The chain employs TRBV6-1 and TRBJ2-3; 7 bases match TRBD1. Germline CDR1 is MNHNS and CDR2 is SASEGT. The length of the CDR3 is 14 residues. V lost 8 bases and J lost 1; bases outside the gene matches: 6. CDR3 sequence: CASRPTGGTDTQYF. CDR3 nucleotide sequence: TGTGCCAGCCGACCCACAGGGGGCACAGATACGCAGTATTTT.

The V call is TRBV5-1, the J call TRBJ2-2; D may be TRBD1 (6 bases). The CDR3 covers 17 residues. CDR1 is SGHRS, CDR2 YFSETQ, per germline. The V and J ends lost 1 base and 2 bases respectively, with 15 bases between them. The CDR3 nucleotides are TGCGCCAGCAGCTTGAGACGAACAGGGCCCAACACCGGGGAGCTGTTTTTT. Its translation: CASSLRRTGPNTGELFF.

Here the CDR3 DNA reads TGTGCCAGCAGCCCGACAAAGGGGGCGCGAGCTTTCTTT. It translates to CASSPTKGARAFF. This chain uses TRBV27 with TRBJ1-1, with 7 bases that match TRBD1. CDR3 length: 13 residues. With 6 bases clipped from V and 10 bases from J, the junction kept 11 bases outside the gene matches. CDR1 and CDR2 from the germline V gene are MNHEY and SMNVEV (reference sequence).

This clonotype was counted many times. The genes are TRBV27 and TRBJ1-6; the D gene is possibly TRBD1 (6 bases). CDR3 length: 13 amino acids. Germline CDR1 and CDR2: MNHEY and SMNVEV (reference sequence). The V end was cut by 5 bases, the J end by 16 bases, with 18 bases between. CDR3 DNA: TGTGCCAGCAGTCTCACCGGGACACGGATGCTCCACTTT. Translating it yields CASSLTGTRMLHF.

This clonotype showed up many times. The chain uses TRBV20-1 and TRBJ2-2, with a weak D call TRBD1 (6 bases). The CDR3 has 16 residues. Per the germline V gene, CDR1 is DFQATT and CDR2 is SNEGSKA (reference sequence). V lost 0 bases and J 5 bases, leaving 16 bases between the germline ends. CDR3 nucleotides: TGCAGTGCTAGAGATAGTGGCAGGGGAGAGACCGGGGAGCTGTTTTTT. Residues: CSARDSGRGETGELFF.

This chain links TRBV28 with TRBJ2-7, with 13 nucleotides matching TRBD2. V lost 3 bases to trimming and J lost 4 bases; unmatched junction nucleotides: 9. Per the germline V gene, CDR1 is MDHEN and CDR2 is SYDVKM. The CDR3 is made up of 17 amino acids. The CDR3 nucleotides read TGTGCCAGCAGTTTTAAGCCCGGACTAGCGGGGGATTACGAGCAGTACTTC. It is translated as CASSFKPGLAGDYEQYF.

This clonotype was counted between two and nine times. The chain has TRBV5-4 and TRBJ2-5; 9 bases match TRBD1. The V and J ends lost 7 bases and 5 bases, in that order; junction bases with no gene match: 9. Germline CDR1 and CDR2: SGHNT and YYREEE (reference sequence). This CDR3 has 14 amino acids. The CDR3 here is CASGTTGGVETQYF. CDR3 coding DNA: TGTGCCAGCGGAACGACAGGGGGGGTGGAGACCCAGTACTTC.

This clonotype came up a few times. The V gene is TRBV5-1, the J gene TRBJ1-2, with 7 bases matching TRBD1. The CDR3 totals 14 residues. J was trimmed by 7 bases and V by 0 bases; bases with no gene match: 6. Germline CDR1 and CDR2: SGHRS and YFSETQ. This CDR3 is CASSLAGQTGGYTF. CDR3 sequence (DNA): TGCGCCAGCAGCTTGGCGGGACAGACGGGTGGCTACACCTTC. Variable domain in full (rest from reference TRBV5-1 and TRBJ1-2): KAGVTQTPRYLIKTRGQQVTLSCSPISGHRSVSWYQQTPGQGLQFLFEYFSETQRNKGNFPGRFSGRQFSNSRSEMNVSTLELGDSALYLCASSLAGQTGGYTFGSGTRLTVV.

This clonotype was found a few times. The V call is TRBV5-6, the J call TRBJ2-7; D call uncertain. This CDR3 spans 14 amino acids. Germline loops: CDR1 SGHDT, CDR2 YYEEEE. V lost 4 bases and J lost 1, with 12 bases in between. This CDR3 is CASSPLPISYEQYF. The CDR3 DNA is TGTGCCAGCAGCCCTCTTCCAATTTCCTACGAGCAGTACTTC.

The rearrangement joins TRBV4-2 to TRBJ1-2; unclear D gene. Trimming removed 1 base from V and 4 bases from J, with 10 bases in between. Germline CDR1 is LGHNA and CDR2 is YNFKEQ. The CDR3 extends over 14 amino acids. Here the CDR3 DNA reads TGTGCCAGCAGCCAAGGGTGGACTGGCTATGGCTACACCTTC. Translated, it gives CASSQGWTGYGYTF.

This clonotype was seen more than once but under ten times. The V and J genes are TRBV29-1 and TRBJ2-3; D is undetermined. This CDR3 has 10 residues. Deletions cut 5 bases from V and 10 bases from J, with 10 bases between. Germline lookup yields CDR1 SQVTM and CDR2 ANQGSEA. The CDR3 nucleotides are TGCAGCGTTTTGACCGGTCCGCAGTATTTT. It specifies CSVLTGPQYF.

This clonotype was detected a few times. The chain uses TRBV12-3 or TRBV12-4 and TRBJ2-7; 7 nucleotides agree with TRBD2. Losses at the gene ends were 6 bases for V and 6 bases for J; bases not matched to a gene: 14. The CDR3 has 15 amino acids. CDR3 sequence: CASRRSGVPSLEQYF. The DNA of the CDR3 is TGTGCCAGCAGACGGAGCGGGGTCCCTTCGCTCGAGCAGTACTTC.

The V call is TRBV4-3, the J call TRBJ2-3; the D call may be TRBD1 or TRBD2 (5 bases each). Germline-derived CDR1 and CDR2 are LGHNA and YSLEER. V was shortened by 2 bases and J by 3 bases, with 21 bases between the two germline ends. The length of the CDR3 is 18 residues. The DNA for the CDR3 is TGCGCCAGCAGCCAACAGGGTATAGGTGGGACGAGGACAGATACGCAGTATTTT. Translating it yields CASSQQGIGGTRTDTQYF.

V is TRBV4-3 and J is TRBJ2-7; 7 bases are shared with TRBD1. Germline V gene sequence: CDR1 LGHNA, CDR2 YSLEER. The length of the CDR3 is 14 residues. The V and J ends lost 1 base and 6 bases, in that order; junction bases with no gene match: 6. CDR3: CASSQGQGWSEQYF. CDR3 bases: TGCGCCAGCAGCCAAGGACAGGGATGGAGCGAGCAGTACTTC.

The genes are TRBV20-1 and TRBJ2-7; tentative D call: TRBD2 (6 bases). From germline, CDR1 is DFQATT and CDR2 SNEGSKA (reference sequence). This CDR3 has 15 residues. The V end lost 0 bases, the J end lost 3 bases, and 15 bases lay between the germline ends. Here the CDR3 DNA reads TGCAGTGCTAGAGACCCTTTTCCGGGACTCTACGAGCAGTACTTC. This translates into CSARDPFPGLYEQYF.

The rearrangement joins TRBV6-1 to TRBJ2-2; no definite D call. V was trimmed by 3 bases and J by 6 bases, leaving 11 bases between them. In germline, CDR1 is MNHNS, CDR2 SASEGT. This CDR3 spans 14 amino acids. For the CDR3, the DNA is TGTGCCAGCAGTGAGCGTAGGGCGCCCGGGGAGCTGTTTTTT. Its translation: CASSERRAPGELFF.

This clonotype was found many times. The rearrangement joins TRBV7-9 to TRBJ2-5; D is unclear. Germline CDR1 is SEHNR and CDR2 is FQNEAQ (reference sequence). This CDR3 contains 15 residues. V was clipped by 2 bases and J by 5 bases, with 15 bases between them. The CDR3 spells CASSLRPNKGETQYF. In nucleotides, the CDR3 is TGTGCCAGCAGCTTACGTCCCAATAAAGGGGAGACCCAGTACTTC.

This clonotype came up a few times. CDR3 sequence reads: CASSQPGQGNTEAFF. In DNA, the CDR3 is TGTGCCAGCAGCCAACCCGGACAGGGAAACACTGAAGCTTTCTTT. The V call is TRBV3-1, the J call TRBJ1-1, with 8 bases lining up with TRBD1. V shed 2 bases and J 2 bases; nucleotides not matched to a gene: 4. The germline V gene encodes CDR1 LGHDT and CDR2 YNNKEL (reference sequence). This CDR3 comprises 15 residues.